One and the same sample provided the 19 T cell receptor beta chains below, sequenced in a study of shared clonotypes between healthy human individuals. The table came from immunoSEQ multiplex PCR; TCRdb's copy has only in-frame clones and leaves some out. The sample includes about 2 million clones, less than 95% of them seen just once. Naive CD8 cells comprised CD45RO-negative, CCR7-positively selected cells, excluding terminally differentiated effector memory CD45RA+ cells. Sequenced input: naive CD8+ T cells sorted from blood. The source is a man between 18 and 29 years old in good health.

The chain has TRBV29-1 and TRBJ2-5; D might be TRBD1 (5 bases). Germline assignment: CDR1 SQVTM and CDR2 ANQGSEA. The CDR3 covers 14 residues. V was pared by 6 bases and J by 2 bases, with 16 bases between. CDR3 nucleotides: TGCAGCGTGATGGACATTCGTCATCAAGAGACCCAGTACTTC. Amino acid sequence: CSVMDIRHQETQYF.

This clone appeared once. The genes are TRBV7-9 and TRBJ2-7, with D perhaps matching TRBD2 (5 bases). The CDR3 is 17 amino acids. The V gene lost 2 bases and the J gene lost 0 bases, with 17 bases spanning the gap. Germline V CDR1 and CDR2: SEHNR, FQNEAQ (reference sequence). For the CDR3, the DNA is TGTGCCAGCAGCTTAACCTCCGGGGTGGGGAGCTCCTACGAGCAGTACTTC. Amino acid sequence: CASSLTSGVGSSYEQYF.

The chain joins TRBV10-3 to TRBJ2-7, with 7 bases that match TRBD2. From germline, CDR1 is ENHRY and CDR2 SYGVKD. The V and J ends lost 0 bases and 6 bases, in that order; junction bases with no gene match: 17. The CDR3 is made up of 18 amino acids. CDR3 sequence: CAISESGGGGWEGFEQYF. The DNA for the CDR3 is TGTGCCATCAGTGAGTCCGGCGGGGGTGGCTGGGAGGGGTTCGAGCAGTACTTC.

V usage is TRBV2 and J usage is TRBJ2-7, with TRBD2 identical over 7 bases. In germline, CDR1 is SNHLY, CDR2 FYNNEI. With 7 bases clipped from V and 5 bases from J, the junction kept 11 bases outside the gene matches. The CDR3 totals 14 residues. CDR3 sequence (DNA): TGTGCCAGCACCAAGGGAGGGGCGGGGAACGAGCAGTACTTC. Residues: CASTKGGAGNEQYF.

The chain couples TRBV7-9 to TRBJ1-2; 11 bases are a match to TRBD1. V lost 0 bases, J lost 8 bases, and 8 bases stayed unmatched. The CDR3 has 16 amino acids. The V gene's germline CDR1 is SEHNR and CDR2 FQNEAQ (reference sequence). This chain's CDR3 is CASSLALDRGLQGYTF. In DNA form, the CDR3 reads TGTGCCAGCAGCTTAGCCTTGGACAGGGGGCTACAAGGCTACACCTTC.

V is TRBV19 and J is TRBJ2-1; 13 bases agree with TRBD2. The CDR3 covers 15 residues. Losses at the gene ends were 3 bases for V and 7 bases for J; bases not matched to a gene: 3. Germline V gene lookup returns CDR1 LNHDA and CDR2 SQIVND (reference sequence). Here the CDR3 reads CASSIGLAGANEQFF. CDR3 in DNA: TGTGCCAGTAGTATCGGACTAGCGGGAGCGAATGAGCAGTTCTTC.

The chain has TRBV11-2 and TRBJ2-3; 7 bases line up with TRBD1. The CDR3 covers 14 residues. Germline V gives CDR1 SGHAT, CDR2 FQNNGV. Trimming removed 5 bases from V and 2 bases from J; junction bases left unmatched: 4. The CDR3 protein is CASSTGAATDTQYF. The DNA for the CDR3 is TGTGCCAGCAGCACAGGGGCGGCCACAGATACGCAGTATTTT.

This clone was seen only once. This chain joins TRBV19 and TRBJ2-7; D unresolved. This CDR3 is 15 amino acids long. Germline assignment: CDR1 LNHDA and CDR2 SQIVND (reference sequence). V lost 1 base and J lost 0, with 10 bases in between. The CDR3 nucleotides read TGTGCCAGTAGTATAGGTGTAGGGCCCTCCTACGAGCAGTACTTC. It yields the protein CASSIGVGPSYEQYF.

The V gene is TRBV19, the J gene TRBJ2-1; tentative D call: TRBD1 (6 bases). The germline V and J ends were trimmed by 5 bases and 8 bases, with 13 bases remaining between them. CDR3 length equals 13 residues. CDR1 and CDR2 (germline): LNHDA, SQIVND (reference sequence). CDR3 in amino acids: CASSPLEGDEQFF. The DNA for the CDR3 is TGTGCCAGTAGTCCTCTAGAGGGGGATGAGCAGTTCTTC.

The gene calls are TRBV14 and TRBJ1-6, with D unresolved. The germline gives CDR1 SGHDN, CDR2 FVKESK. This CDR3 spans 12 amino acids. V dropped 2 bases and J dropped 10 bases, with 6 bases sitting between them. The CDR3 is CASSQTGSPLHF. DNA of the CDR3: TGTGCCAGCAGCCAAACTGGATCACCCCTCCACTTT. Full variable domain (outside the CDR3, taken from reference TRBV14 and TRBJ1-6): EAGVTQFPSHSVIEKGQTVTLRCDPISGHDNLYWYRRVMGKEIKFLLHFVKESKQDESGMPNNRFLAERTGGTYSTLKVQPAELEDSGVYFCASSQTGSPLHFGNGTRLTVT.

J is TRBJ2-1 and V is TRBV6-5; D is possibly TRBD2 (6 bases). CDR1 and CDR2 (germline): MNHEY, SVGAGI. V was trimmed by 2 bases and J by 0 bases, leaving 8 bases between them. The CDR3 is 15 residues long. The CDR3 region is CASSYPGSSYNEQFF. The CDR3 bases are TGTGCCAGCAGTTACCCCGGGAGCTCCTACAATGAGCAGTTCTTC.

The chain joins TRBV6-1 to TRBJ2-3; 8 bases align to TRBD2. The CDR3 is made up of 16 amino acids. Germline lookup yields CDR1 MNHNS and CDR2 SASEGT. V dropped 4 bases and J dropped 2; count of bases not matched to a gene: 8. The CDR3 here is CASSVLLAETTDTQYF. The CDR3 nucleotides are TGTGCCAGCAGTGTTTTACTAGCGGAAACCACAGATACGCAGTATTTT.

The rearrangement links TRBV5-1 to TRBJ2-1; 10 nucleotides line up with TRBD2. CDR3 length: 15 amino acids. Germline CDR1 SGHRS, CDR2 YFSETQ. V lost 3 bases, J lost 5 bases, and 5 bases stayed unmatched. The CDR3 spells CASSYLAGVDNEQFF. CDR3 DNA: TGCGCCAGCAGCTACCTAGCGGGAGTCGACAATGAGCAGTTCTTC.

This sequence joins TRBV9 and TRBJ1-6; the D gene is possibly TRBD1 (5 bases). Germline assignment: CDR1 SGDLS and CDR2 YYNGEE. This CDR3 is built from 14 residues. Between the trimmed V and J ends, which lost 3 bases and 8 bases, there was a span of 12 bases. Here the CDR3 DNA reads TGTGCCAGCAGCGACGAGCAGGGACATTCACCCCTCCACTTT. The encoded protein is CASSDEQGHSPLHF.

V is TRBV6-1 and J is TRBJ1-3; D is unresolved. The CDR3 runs 13 residues. Trimming left V 4 bases short and J 3 bases short, with 7 bases between. Germline CDR1 reads MNHNS; CDR2 reads SASEGT. The CDR3 spells CASSAPGGNTIYF. In DNA form, the CDR3 reads TGTGCCAGCAGTGCTCCGGGTGGAAACACCATATATTTT.

About this clone itself: Other nucleotide sequences from this sample produce the same CDR3. V and J are TRBV5-4 and TRBJ2-7; maybe TRBD1 (5 bases). Per the germline V gene, CDR1 is SGHNT and CDR2 is YYREEE (reference sequence). The V and J ends lost 0 bases and 0 bases respectively, with 10 bases between them. The CDR3 has 15 residues. This chain's CDR3 is CASSLGTGASYEQYF. CDR3 nucleotide sequence: TGTGCCAGCAGCTTGGGCACAGGAGCCTCCTACGAGCAGTACTTC.

V usage is TRBV9 and J usage is TRBJ2-6; D not certain. The CDR3 length is 15 residues. Germline loops: CDR1 SGDLS, CDR2 YYNGEE. With 2 bases removed from V and 0 bases from J, the gap between germline ends came to 6 bases. CDR3 DNA sequence: TGTGCCAGCAGCGTTGCCATCTCTGGGGCCAACGTCCTGACTTTC. The encoded protein is CASSVAISGANVLTF.

As concerns this clone: The DNA is left out, because the CDR3 cannot be placed on it with certainty; the CDR3 is given as TCRdb lists it. Other DNA variants within this sample encode the same CDR3. The chain couples TRBV6-5 to TRBJ2-3. The CDR3 length is 13 residues, termini included. Germline CDR1 and CDR2: MNHEY and SVGAGI. The CDR3 region is CASSTSSTDTQYF.

The rearrangement links TRBV9 to TRBJ2-7; tentatively, D is TRBD2 (5 bases). CDR1 SGDLS and CDR2 YYNGEE come from the germline V gene. This CDR3 comprises 13 residues. Trimming took 4 bases from V and 3 from J, leaving 11 bases between them. This CDR3 reads CASSYGDNYEQYF. As DNA, the CDR3 is TGTGCCAGCAGCTACGGGGATAACTACGAGCAGTACTTC.